There are a few counts of the clone carrying this T cell receptor beta chain. Its antigen is undetermined. Researchers sorted naive CD8 T cells as cells that were CD8+CD4-CCR7+CD45RA+. This record belongs to a study of molecular identifiers for immune sequencing clone quantification. Study outcomes and limitations: The share of molecules held by clones above 20 RNA copies was over 97% in effector cells and under 1% in naive cells.

The germline gives CDR1 MNHEY, CDR2 SVGEGT. This CDR3 contains 14 residues. The ends were cut back, 2 bases at V and 6 bases at J, with 11 bases in the middle. Each CDR3 protein gets one entry after TCRdb re-called the PCR reads with MiXCR. The sample has under 600,000 distinct CDR3 sequences, about a fifth seen once. The origin of this receptor is a human donor in good health. Some libraries in this study had Jurkat cell RNA spiked in. Sequencing was performed on naive CD8+ T cells from blood, with Jurkat cell RNA spiked in. Subset reported: FACS-sorted CD8+CD4-CCR7+CD45RA+ naive T cells. The rearrangement joins TRBV6-2 or TRBV6-3 to TRBJ2-1; no clear D gene. The CDR3 here is CASSYQTWGNEQFF. In DNA form, the CDR3 reads TGTGCCAGCAGTTACCAGACGTGGGGCAATGAGCAGTTCTTC.